The 23 T cell receptor beta chains given below trace back to one sample, sequenced in a study of blood T cell repertoires in COVID-19. Measured with immunoSEQ multiplex PCR; TCRdb has only the in-frame clones, and not every one. The sample lists around 190,000 clones, 81% occurring once. Material for sequencing was PBMCs or T cells enriched from blood (not recorded which). These receptors were collected from a man aged 35 to 55 who had recovered from COVID-19.

The chain employs TRBV5-5 and TRBJ1-2; 8 bases are a match to TRBD1. Germline V CDR1 and CDR2: SGHKS, YYEKEE (reference sequence). The CDR3 spans 16 residues. V shed 1 base and J 5 bases; nucleotides not matched to a gene: 10. The CDR3 DNA follows: TGTGCCAGCAGCTTGTGGGGACAGGCCCTCAAATATGGCTACACCTTC. Amino acid sequence: CASSLWGQALKYGYTF.

The rearrangement links TRBV18 to TRBJ2-1; 10 positions agree with TRBD1. The J segment lost 6 bases and the V segment lost 2 bases, leaving 10 bases of the junction unmatched. The CDR3 loop spans 17 amino acids. Germline CDR1 and CDR2: KGHSH and LQKENI. CDR3 amino acids: CASSPGPGTGVLNEQFF. The CDR3 DNA reads as TGTGCCAGCTCACCAGGCCCGGGGACAGGGGTACTCAATGAGCAGTTCTTC.

This chain joins TRBV25-1 and TRBJ2-5; TRBD1 agrees at 7 bases. V trimming: 7 bases; J trimming: 5 bases; junction bases outside the gene matches: 4. The length of the CDR3 is 12 residues. From germline, CDR1 is MGHDK and CDR2 SYGVNS. The CDR3 sequence: CASNRGWETQYF. CDR3 nucleotide sequence: TGTGCCAGCAACAGGGGATGGGAGACCCAGTACTTC.

The V call is TRBV30, the J call TRBJ2-3, with 10 bases fitting TRBD2. With V trimmed by 4 bases and J by 3 bases, 7 bases remained unmatched. The CDR3 runs 15 residues. The V gene's germline CDR1 is GTSNPN and CDR2 SVGIG (reference sequence). In DNA, the CDR3 is TGTGCCTGGACCCGCGGAGCGGGGGGGACAGATACGCAGTATTTT. Amino acids: CAWTRGAGGTDTQYF.

As to this clone: This sample includes further DNA sequences coding for the same CDR3. The chain combines TRBV7-2 with TRBJ1-4; 9 positions match TRBD1. J was trimmed by 8 bases and V by 3 bases; bases with no gene match: 4. CDR1 is SGHTA and CDR2 is FQGNSA in the germline V gene. The CDR3 totals 14 residues. CDR3 sequence (DNA): TGTGCCAGCAGCTTGGACAGGGGAAGCGAAAAACTGTTTTTT. Protein: CASSLDRGSEKLFF.

V usage is TRBV30 and J usage is TRBJ2-7, with a tentative D call TRBD1 (5 bases). Germline assignment: CDR1 GTSNPN and CDR2 SVGIG (reference sequence). The CDR3 is 14 residues long. V was shortened by 1 base and J by 5 bases, with 15 bases between the two germline ends. The CDR3 protein is CAWSAAGNLDEQYF. CDR3 nucleotides: TGTGCCTGGAGTGCTGCAGGGAATTTGGACGAGCAGTACTTC.

This chain connects TRBV5-1 to TRBJ1-6; no definite D call. This CDR3 region has 16 residues. Trimming pared 3 bases from V and 10 bases from J, leaving 20 bases between. Germline lookup yields CDR1 SGHRS and CDR2 YFSETQ. In nucleotides, the CDR3 is TGCGCCAGCAGCTCTGCCCCGATAGGAGGCGGGTCACCCCTCCACTTT. It encodes CASSSAPIGGGSPLHF.

The chain couples TRBV9 to TRBJ2-3; 7 positions agree with TRBD1. The CDR3 contains 14 residues. Germline V gene lookup returns CDR1 SGDLS and CDR2 YYNGEE. J lost 3 bases, V lost 3 bases, and 4 bases had no gene match. The CDR3 is CASSADRETDTQYF. CDR3 DNA: TGTGCCAGCAGCGCAGACAGGGAGACAGATACGCAGTATTTT.

The J gene is TRBJ2-1, the V gene TRBV2, with a tentative D call TRBD2 (6 bases). V dropped 5 bases and J dropped 4 bases, with 12 bases sitting between them. The CDR3 has 14 amino acids. Germline CDR1 reads SNHLY; CDR2 reads FYNNEI. The CDR3 reads CASSPGSRYNEQFF. In DNA, the CDR3 is TGTGCCAGCAGTCCCGGGAGTCGTTACAATGAGCAGTTCTTC.

V gene TRBV7-9 combines with J gene TRBJ2-1; TRBD2 agrees at 10 bases. The V gene's germline CDR1 is SEHNR and CDR2 FQNEAQ (reference sequence). The CDR3 spans 15 residues. Unmatched junction bases numbered 6, after V lost 2 bases and J lost 8 bases. The CDR3 coding sequence is TGTGCCAGCAGCTTAAAGGCTCTAGCGGGGGATGAGCAGTTCTTC. Its protein product is CASSLKALAGDEQFF.

Turning to this clone: Other DNA sequences in this specimen translate into the identical CDR3. V gene TRBV6-2 or TRBV6-3 combines with J gene TRBJ2-2; D may be TRBD2 (7 bases). The CDR3 runs 15 residues. Germline values: CDR1 MNHEY, CDR2 SVGEGT. The V and J ends lost 6 bases and 5 bases respectively, with 16 bases between them. CDR3 DNA sequence: TGTGCCAGCAGCTGGGGGGGGCTGATTACCGGGGAGCTGTTTTTT. Translation gives CASSWGGLITGELFF.

The table lists this clone with a few counts. The chain carries TRBV12-3 or TRBV12-4 and TRBJ1-2, with D maybe TRBD1 (5 bases). Deletions cut 4 bases from V and 7 bases from J, with 13 bases between. The CDR3 consists of 13 residues. The CDR3 nucleotides are TGTGCCAGCAGTTCTCCAGGGATAGGTGGCTACACCTTC. Translation: CASSSPGIGGYTF.

The rearrangement uses TRBV5-1 and TRBJ1-3, with D perhaps matching TRBD1 (6 bases). V lost 4 bases and J lost 0, with 11 bases in between. The CDR3 sequence is 15 residues long. Germline CDR1 SGHRS, CDR2 YFSETQ. CDR3 amino acids: CASSKDSSSGNTIYF. The CDR3 nucleotides are TGCGCCAGCAGCAAGGACAGCAGCTCTGGAAACACCATATATTTT.

This rearrangement joins TRBV7-2 to TRBJ2-1; tentative D call: TRBD2 (6 bases). There are 13 residues in the CDR3. CDR1 SGHTA and CDR2 FQGNSA come from the germline V gene. The V end lost 1 base, the J end lost 10 bases, and 11 bases lay between the germline ends. The CDR3 coding sequence is TGTGCCAGCAGCTTAGTGGGAGGTACAGAGCAGTTCTTC. It codes for CASSLVGGTEQFF.

The chain joins TRBV5-4 to TRBJ2-7; 7 nucleotides match TRBD2. Germline V lookup: CDR1 SGHNT, CDR2 YYREEE (reference sequence). The V and J ends lost 4 bases and 2 bases, in that order; junction bases with no gene match: 6. CDR3 length equals 14 residues. The CDR3 coding sequence is TGTGCCAGCAGCGCCGGGACTAAAACCTACGAGCAGTACTTC. Translation: CASSAGTKTYEQYF.

The chain employs TRBV5-5 and TRBJ1-5; D is unresolved. The CDR3 is 14 residues long. The V gene's germline CDR1 is SGHKS and CDR2 YYEKEE (reference sequence). Trimming stripped 0 bases from V and 5 bases from J, with 9 bases between. In DNA, the CDR3 is TGTGCCAGCAGCTTGGGTCTTTTCGATCAGCCCCAGCATTTT. Protein product: CASSLGLFDQPQHF.

This sequence joins TRBV7-2 and TRBJ2-4; TRBD2 matches at 7 bases. The V gene end was trimmed by 5 bases and the J gene end by 2 bases; junction bases not matched to a gene: 3. CDR1 and CDR2 (germline): SGHTA, FQGNSA. The CDR3 runs to 14 residues. For the CDR3, the DNA is TGTGCCAGCAGCCCGAGCGGGACCAAAAACATTCAGTACTTC. Its protein is CASSPSGTKNIQYF.

V gene TRBV2 combines with J gene TRBJ2-4; no clear D gene. The germline V and J ends were trimmed by 6 bases and 6 bases, with 9 bases remaining between them. The CDR3 has 12 amino acids. Germline assignment: CDR1 SNHLY and CDR2 FYNNEI. The CDR3 DNA is TGTGCCAGCAGCAATGACTTAAACATTCAGTACTTC. Protein: CASSNDLNIQYF.

This clone has a handful of counts. The chain recombines TRBV19 with TRBJ2-7; weak D call: TRBD2 (6 bases). Germline-derived CDR1 and CDR2 are LNHDA and SQIVND (reference sequence). The V end was cut by 3 bases, the J end by 0 bases, with 15 bases between. The CDR3 totals 16 residues. CDR3 loop: CASSIAAAGSSYEQYF. CDR3 in DNA: TGTGCCAGTAGTATCGCTGCGGCGGGGAGCTCCTACGAGCAGTACTTC.

The rearrangement links TRBV29-1 to TRBJ1-5, with TRBD1 as a possible D gene (5 bases). Trimming left V 3 bases short and J 2 bases short, with 8 bases between. The CDR3 sequence is 13 residues long. The germline V gene has CDR1 SQVTM and CDR2 ANQGSEA. CDR3 sequence reads: CSVDSGGNQPQHF. The CDR3 DNA is TGCAGCGTTGATTCGGGGGGCAATCAGCCCCAGCATTTT. Using reference TRBV29-1 and TRBJ1-5 for the parts outside the CDR3, the full variable domain is SAVISQKPSRDICQRGTSLTIQCQVDSQVTMMFWYRQQPGQSLTLIATANQGSEATYESGFVIDKFPISRPNLTFSTLTVSNMSPEDSSIYLCSVDSGGNQPQHFGDGTRLSIL.

This chain uses TRBV4-1 with TRBJ1-4; 9 bases fit TRBD1. J lost 4 bases, V lost 5 bases, and 5 bases had no gene match. The CDR3 extends over 15 amino acids. Germline V gene lookup returns CDR1 MGHRA and CDR2 YSYEKL. CDR3 nucleotide sequence: TGCGCCAGCAGCTACCTGGACAGGGGTAATGAAAAACTGTTTTTT. Protein sequence: CASSYLDRGNEKLFF.

The chain employs TRBV7-8 and TRBJ1-5, with TRBD1 matching over 9 bases. The V and J ends lost 5 bases and 6 bases, in that order; junction bases with no gene match: 8. Looked up from germline, CDR1 is SGHVS and CDR2 is FQNEAQ. This CDR3 comprises 15 residues. CDR3 sequence (DNA): TGTGCCAGCAGCCTTAGGGGACAGGGTGGTCAGCCCCAGCATTTT. Amino acids: CASSLRGQGGQPQHF.

This clone was found a few times. The chain carries TRBV24-1 and TRBJ2-5; 10 bases line up with TRBD1. The V segment lost 5 bases and the J segment 4 bases; nucleotides outside the gene matches: 9. This CDR3 comprises 16 residues. Germline lookup yields CDR1 KGHDR and CDR2 SFDVKD. CDR3 region: CATSVWDRGGGETQYF. CDR3 DNA: TGTGCCACCAGTGTTTGGGACAGGGGCGGGGGAGAGACCCAGTACTTC.